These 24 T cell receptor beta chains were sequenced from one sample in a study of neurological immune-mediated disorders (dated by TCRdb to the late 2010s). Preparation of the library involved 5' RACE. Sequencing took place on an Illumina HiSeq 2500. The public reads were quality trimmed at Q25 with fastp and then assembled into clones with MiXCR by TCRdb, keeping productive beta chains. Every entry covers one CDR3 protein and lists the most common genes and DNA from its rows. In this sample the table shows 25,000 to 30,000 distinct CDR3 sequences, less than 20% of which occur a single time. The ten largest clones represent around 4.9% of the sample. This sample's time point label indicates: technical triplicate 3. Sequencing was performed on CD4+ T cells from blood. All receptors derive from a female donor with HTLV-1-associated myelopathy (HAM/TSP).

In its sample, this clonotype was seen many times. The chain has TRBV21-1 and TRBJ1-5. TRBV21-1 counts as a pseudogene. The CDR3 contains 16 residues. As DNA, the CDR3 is TGTGCCAGCAGCAAAGTTACCGGACCGAGCAATCAGCCCCAGCATTTT. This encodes CASSKVTGPSNQPQHF.

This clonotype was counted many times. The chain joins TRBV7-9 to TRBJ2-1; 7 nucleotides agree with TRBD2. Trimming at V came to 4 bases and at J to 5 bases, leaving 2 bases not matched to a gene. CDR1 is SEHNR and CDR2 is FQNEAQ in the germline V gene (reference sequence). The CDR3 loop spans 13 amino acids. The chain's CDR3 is CASSWGGNNEQFF. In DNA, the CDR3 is TGTGCCAGCAGCTGGGGGGGTAACAATGAGCAGTTCTTC.

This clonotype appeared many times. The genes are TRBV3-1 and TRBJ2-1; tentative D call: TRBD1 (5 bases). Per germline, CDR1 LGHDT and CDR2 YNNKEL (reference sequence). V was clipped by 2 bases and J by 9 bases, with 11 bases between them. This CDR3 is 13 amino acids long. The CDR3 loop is CASSQSRQGEQFF. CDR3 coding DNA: TGTGCCAGCAGCCAATCACGGCAGGGTGAGCAGTTCTTC.

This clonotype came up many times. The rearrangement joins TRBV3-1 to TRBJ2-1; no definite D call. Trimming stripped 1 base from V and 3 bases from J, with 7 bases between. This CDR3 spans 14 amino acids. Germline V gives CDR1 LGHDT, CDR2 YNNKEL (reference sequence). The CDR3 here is CASSQGHFYNEQFF. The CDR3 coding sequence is TGTGCCAGCAGCCAAGGACATTTCTACAATGAGCAGTTCTTC.

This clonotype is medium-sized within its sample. This CDR3 is CASSLTFPGTGEYF. CDR3 in DNA: TGTGCCAGCAGCTTAACTTTCCCCGGGACAGGGGAGTATTTT. The chain has TRBV11-1 and TRBJ2-3; 10 bases are a match to TRBD1. Unmatched junction bases numbered 9, after V lost 2 bases and J lost 13 bases. Germline loops: CDR1 SGHAT, CDR2 FQDESV (reference sequence). The CDR3 consists of 14 residues.

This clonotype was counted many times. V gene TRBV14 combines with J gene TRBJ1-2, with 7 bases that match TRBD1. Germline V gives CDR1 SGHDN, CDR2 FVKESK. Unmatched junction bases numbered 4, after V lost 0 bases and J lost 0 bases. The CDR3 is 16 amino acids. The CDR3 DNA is TGTGCCAGCAGCCAAGACAGGGGGACTTCTAACTATGGCTACACCTTC. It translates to CASSQDRGTSNYGYTF.

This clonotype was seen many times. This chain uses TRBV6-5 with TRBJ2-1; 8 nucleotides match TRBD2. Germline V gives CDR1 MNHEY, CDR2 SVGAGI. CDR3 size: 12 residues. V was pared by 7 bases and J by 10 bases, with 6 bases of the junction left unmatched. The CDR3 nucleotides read TGTGCCAGCACGGGGGGGCTGGCGGAGCAGTTCTTC. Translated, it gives CASTGGLAEQFF.

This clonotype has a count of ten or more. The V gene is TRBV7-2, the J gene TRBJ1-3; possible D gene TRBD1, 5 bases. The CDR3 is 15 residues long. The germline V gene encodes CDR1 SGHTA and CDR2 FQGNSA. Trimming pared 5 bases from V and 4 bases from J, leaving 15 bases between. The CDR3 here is CASSQGSGPGNTIYF. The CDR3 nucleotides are TGTGCCAGCAGCCAAGGGTCAGGGCCCGGAAACACCATATATTTT.

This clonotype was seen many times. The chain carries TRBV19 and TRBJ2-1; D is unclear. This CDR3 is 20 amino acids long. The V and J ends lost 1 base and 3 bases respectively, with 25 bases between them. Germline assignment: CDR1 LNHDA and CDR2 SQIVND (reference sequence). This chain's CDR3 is CASSIAPSSFGGAVYNEQFF. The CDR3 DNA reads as TGTGCCAGTAGTATAGCCCCTTCGTCGTTTGGCGGAGCAGTCTACAATGAGCAGTTCTTC.

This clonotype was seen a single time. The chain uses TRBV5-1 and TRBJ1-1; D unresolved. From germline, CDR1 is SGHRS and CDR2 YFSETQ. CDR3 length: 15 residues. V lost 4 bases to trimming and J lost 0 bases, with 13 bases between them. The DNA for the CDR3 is TGCGCCAGCAGCCCGGTCGGGATTTTGAACACTGAAGCTTTCTTT. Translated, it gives CASSPVGILNTEAFF.

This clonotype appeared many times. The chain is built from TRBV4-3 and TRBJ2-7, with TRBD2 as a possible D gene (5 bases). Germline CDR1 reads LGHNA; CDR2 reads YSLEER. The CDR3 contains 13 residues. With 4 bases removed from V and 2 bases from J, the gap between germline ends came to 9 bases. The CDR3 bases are TGCGCCAGCAGCCGCGAACTAGCCTACGAGCAGTACTTC. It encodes CASSRELAYEQYF.

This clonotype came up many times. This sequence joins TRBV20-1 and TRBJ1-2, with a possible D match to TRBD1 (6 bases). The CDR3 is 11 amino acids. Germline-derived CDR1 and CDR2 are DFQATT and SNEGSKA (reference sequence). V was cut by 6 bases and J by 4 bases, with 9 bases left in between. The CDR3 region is CSASDSYGYTF. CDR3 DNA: TGCAGTGCCTCGGACAGCTATGGCTACACCTTC.

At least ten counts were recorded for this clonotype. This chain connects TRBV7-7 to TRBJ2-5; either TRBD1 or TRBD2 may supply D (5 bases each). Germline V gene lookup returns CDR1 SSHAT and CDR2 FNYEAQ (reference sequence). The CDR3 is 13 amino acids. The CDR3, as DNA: TGTGCTACGAGCCGGGACGTCGGAGAGACCCAGTACTTC. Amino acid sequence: CATSRDVGETQYF.

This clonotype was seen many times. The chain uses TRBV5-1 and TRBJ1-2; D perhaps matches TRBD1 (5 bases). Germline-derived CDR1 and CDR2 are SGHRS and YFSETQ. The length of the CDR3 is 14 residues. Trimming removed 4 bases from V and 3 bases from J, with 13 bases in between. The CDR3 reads CASSPQVTDYGYTF. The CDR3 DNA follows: TGCGCCAGCAGCCCACAGGTGACTGACTATGGCTACACCTTC.

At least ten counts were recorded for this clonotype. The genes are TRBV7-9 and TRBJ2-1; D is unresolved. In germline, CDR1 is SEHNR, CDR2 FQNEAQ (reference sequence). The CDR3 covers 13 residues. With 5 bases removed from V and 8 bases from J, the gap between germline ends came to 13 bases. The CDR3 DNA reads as TGTGCCAGCAGCAGCAGCTGGATGGATGAGCAGTTCTTC. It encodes CASSSSWMDEQFF.

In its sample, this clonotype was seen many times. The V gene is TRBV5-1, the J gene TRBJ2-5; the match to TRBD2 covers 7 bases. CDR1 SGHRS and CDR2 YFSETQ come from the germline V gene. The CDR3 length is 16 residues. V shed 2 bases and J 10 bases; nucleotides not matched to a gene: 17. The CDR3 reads CASSFSREGLLGSQYF. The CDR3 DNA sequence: TGCGCCAGCAGCTTTTCGAGGGAGGGCCTCCTGGGGAGCCAGTACTTC.

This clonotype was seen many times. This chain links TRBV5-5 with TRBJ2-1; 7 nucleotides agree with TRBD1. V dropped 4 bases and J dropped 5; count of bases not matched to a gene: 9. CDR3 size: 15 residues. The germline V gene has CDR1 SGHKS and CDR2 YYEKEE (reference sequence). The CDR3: CASSLGQTPNNEQFF. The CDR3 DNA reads TGTGCCAGCAGCCTGGGACAGACGCCGAACAATGAGCAGTTCTTC.

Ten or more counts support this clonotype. The CDR3 sequence: CASSPWLAGGAETQYF. CDR3 DNA sequence: TGTGCCAGCAGCCCCTGGCTAGCGGGGGGGGCGGAGACCCAGTACTTC. V usage is TRBV7-8 and J usage is TRBJ2-5, with 12 bases lining up with TRBD2. From germline, CDR1 is SGHVS and CDR2 FQNEAQ. This CDR3 region has 16 residues. V dropped 5 bases and J dropped 5; count of bases not matched to a gene: 9.

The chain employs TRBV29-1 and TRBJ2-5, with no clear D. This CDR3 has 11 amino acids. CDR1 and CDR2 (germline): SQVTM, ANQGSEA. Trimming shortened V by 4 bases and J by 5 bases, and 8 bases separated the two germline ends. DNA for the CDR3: TGCAGCGTTGGCCAGGCCGAGACCCAGTACTTC. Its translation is CSVGQAETQYF.

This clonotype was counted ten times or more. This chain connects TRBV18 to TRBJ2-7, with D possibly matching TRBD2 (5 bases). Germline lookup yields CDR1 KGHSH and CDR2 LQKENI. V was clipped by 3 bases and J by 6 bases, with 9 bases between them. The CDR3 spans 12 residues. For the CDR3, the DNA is TGTGCCAGCTCACCTGCGGGTGCCGAGCAGTACTTC. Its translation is CASSPAGAEQYF. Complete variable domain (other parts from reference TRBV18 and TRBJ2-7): NAGVMQNPRHLVRRRGQEARLRCSPMKGHSHVYWYRQLPEEGLKFMVYLQKENIIDESGMPKERFSAEFPKEGPSILRIQQVVRGDSAAYFCASSPAGAEQYFGPGTRLTVT.

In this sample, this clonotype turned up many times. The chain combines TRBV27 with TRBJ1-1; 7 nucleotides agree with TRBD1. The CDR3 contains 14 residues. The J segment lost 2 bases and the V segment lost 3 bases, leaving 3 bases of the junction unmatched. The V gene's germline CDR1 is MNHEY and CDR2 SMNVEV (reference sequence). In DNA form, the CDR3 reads TGTGCCAGCAGTTTGGGGACAGCAAACACTGAAGCTTTCTTT. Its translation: CASSLGTANTEAFF.

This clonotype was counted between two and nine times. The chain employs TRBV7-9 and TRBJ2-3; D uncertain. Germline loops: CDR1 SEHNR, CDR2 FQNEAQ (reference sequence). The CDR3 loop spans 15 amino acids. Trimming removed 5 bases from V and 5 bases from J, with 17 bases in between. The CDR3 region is CASSPRTASRDTQYF. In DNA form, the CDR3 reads TGTGCCAGCAGCCCCCGGACCGCTTCGAGAGATACGCAGTATTTT.

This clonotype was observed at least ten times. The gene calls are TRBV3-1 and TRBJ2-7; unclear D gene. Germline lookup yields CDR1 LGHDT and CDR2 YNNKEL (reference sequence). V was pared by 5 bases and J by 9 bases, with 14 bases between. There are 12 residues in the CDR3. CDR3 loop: CASSGDPTRQYF. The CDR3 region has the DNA TGTGCCAGCAGCGGCGACCCTACGAGGCAGTACTTC.

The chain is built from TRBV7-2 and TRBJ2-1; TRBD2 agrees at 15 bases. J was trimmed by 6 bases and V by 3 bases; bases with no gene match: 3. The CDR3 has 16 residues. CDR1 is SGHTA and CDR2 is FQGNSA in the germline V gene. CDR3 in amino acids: CASSFGLAGGLNEQFF. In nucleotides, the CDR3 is TGTGCCAGCAGCTTCGGACTAGCGGGGGGGCTCAATGAGCAGTTCTTC.